This TCR beta chain was recovered during a study of radiotherapy plus CTLA-4 blockade in lung cancer. About the research overall: Among all patients, 18% showed objective responses, while roughly 34% had disease control. General study results and limits: The study found tumor-derived TCR clones expanded in blood after radiotherapy plus ipilimumab.

Ipilimumab-mediated CTLA-4 blockade plus focal radiation was given to patients having chemo-refractory metastatic non-small-cell lung cancer. Trimming took 1 base from V and 0 from J, leaving 15 bases between them. Germline V gene lookup returns CDR1 SGHRS and CDR2 YFSETQ. The CDR3 is 17 amino acids. This clone came up once. As yet, its antigen is unknown. Using immunoSEQ multiplex PCR, the repertoire was profiled, and TCRdb retains in-frame clones only, with some absent. The table shows about 120,000 clones, with 85% to 90% occurring only once. This clonotype was obtained from a human donor with non-small cell lung cancer that progressed on radiotherapy plus ipilimumab. The rearrangement uses TRBV5-1 and TRBJ2-3; D uncertain. The sample here was peripheral blood, taken from a patient treated with radiotherapy plus ipilimumab. CDR3 sequence: CASSLTPWQGSTDTQYF. The CDR3 DNA follows: TGCGCCAGCAGCTTGACCCCTTGGCAAGGGAGCACAGATACGCAGTATTTT.